This is a list of T cell receptor beta chains from one sample in a study of identical twins. TCRdb re-derived calls from the 5' RACE reads in MiXCR, one entry per CDR3 protein. Of 500,000 to 600,000 distinct CDR3 sequences listed, approximately 22% are singletons. Separately, the same data were catalogued under a study of T cells expressing NK-cell markers.

Sequencing was performed on CD4+ T cells sorted from blood. The receptors were sampled from a woman aged 18-29 years in good health. Both conserved end residues are part of each CDR3. D genes are given only for firm matches. Only part of the rows carry a size: once, few, many, or a class if the clone is expanded.

clone_size	d_call	j_call	v_call	cdr3_aa	cdr3_nt
few	TRBD2	TRBJ2-5	TRBV3-1	CASSLSAGEETQYF	TGTGCCAGCAGCCTTTCAGCGGGAGAAGAGACCCAGTACTTC
-	-	TRBJ2-1	TRBV10-3	CAISESGGTTGNEQFF	TGTGCCATCAGTGAGTCGGGTGGTACAACGGGAAATGAGCAGTTCTTC
-	-	TRBJ1-5	TRBV4-3	CASSQGRSFNQPQHF	TGCGCCAGCAGCCAAGGACGGTCCTTTAATCAGCCCCAGCATTTT
-	-	TRBJ1-4	TRBV5-1	CASSSTPTNEKLFF	TGCGCCAGCAGCTCTACTCCAACTAATGAAAAACTGTTTTTT
few	-	TRBJ1-2	TRBV6-1	CAIQVSRVAYGYTF	TGTGCCATCCAAGTTTCAAGGGTCGCCTATGGCTACACCTTC
-	TRBD1	TRBJ2-7	TRBV7-9	CASSPGQGAPEQYF	TGTGCCAGCAGCCCCGGACAGGGGGCGCCAGAGCAGTACTTC
many	TRBD1	TRBJ2-7	TRBV20-1	CSARQDREHRQYF	TGCAGTGCTAGACAAGACAGGGAGCACCGGCAGTACTTC
few	-	TRBJ2-5	TRBV5-1	CASSLEQVWETQYF	TGCGCCAGCAGCTTGGAACAGGTGTGGGAGACCCAGTACTTC
-	-	TRBJ2-7	TRBV10-2	CASKISDSAEQYF	TGCGCCAGCAAGATCTCCGACAGCGCCGAGCAGTACTTC
few	-	TRBJ1-2	TRBV7-9	CASSLAVNYGYTF	TGTGCCAGCAGCTTAGCGGTTAACTATGGCTACACCTTC
-	TRBD2	TRBJ2-7	TRBV2	CASKRESYEQYF	TGTGCCAGCAAGCGGGAGAGCTACGAGCAGTACTTC
few	-	TRBJ2-5	TRBV20-1	CSARPPLGETQYF	TGCAGTGCTAGACCCCCGCTAGGGGAGACCCAGTACTTC
-	-	TRBJ2-1	TRBV20-1	CSALVGRSGDEQFF	TGCAGTGCTTTAGTGGGACGAAGCGGCGATGAGCAGTTCTTC
-	TRBD2	TRBJ2-3	TRBV6-2/TRBV6-3	CASSGRRDYTDTQYF	TGTGCCAGCAGTGGTCGCCGGGACTATACAGATACGCAGTATTTT
-	-	TRBJ2-5	TRBV7-3	CASSLVATGGGAAQETQYF	TGTGCCAGCAGCTTAGTTGCGACGGGGGGCGGGGCTGCACAAGAGACCCAGTACTTC
-	-	TRBJ2-2	TRBV14	CASSQSRGNTGELFF	TGTGCCAGCAGCCAATCGCGGGGGAACACCGGGGAGCTGTTTTTT
-	-	TRBJ2-2	TRBV15	CATSEPDGELFF	TGTGCCACCAGCGAACCTGACGGGGAGCTGTTTTTT
-	-	TRBJ2-3	TRBV7-3	CASSLGLGADTQYF	TGTGCCAGCAGCTTAGGCCTGGGGGCAGATACGCAGTATTTT
few	-	TRBJ1-1	TRBV7-8	CASSLDALGSGAFF	TGTGCCAGCAGCTTAGATGCCCTTGGTTCCGGAGCTTTCTTT
-	-	TRBJ2-2	TRBV6-1	CASSGHREGTGELFF	TGTGCCAGCAGTGGCCACAGGGAAGGCACCGGGGAGCTGTTTTTT
many	-	TRBJ2-7	TRBV29-1	CSVGWAMDYYEQYF	TGCAGCGTTGGCTGGGCGATGGACTACTACGAGCAGTACTTC
many	TRBD1	TRBJ1-1	TRBV20-1	CSATRTGETEAFF	TGCAGTGCCACGAGGACAGGTGAGACTGAAGCTTTCTTT
few	TRBD1	TRBJ2-7	TRBV6-1	CASSSGQVSFYEQYF	TGTGCCAGCAGCTCGGGACAGGTTTCTTTCTACGAGCAGTACTTC
-	TRBD2	TRBJ2-2	TRBV6-5	CASSYGGSGTGELFF	TGTGCCAGCAGTTACGGCGGGAGCGGGACCGGGGAGCTGTTTTTT
-	TRBD2	TRBJ2-2	TRBV10-2	CASSDLRGASGRSGELFF	TGCGCCAGCAGTGACCTCCGGGGGGCTAGCGGGAGATCCGGGGAGCTGTTTTTT
few	-	TRBJ2-6	TRBV20-1	CSAGRDALSGANVLTF	TGCAGTGCTGGTCGGGACGCCCTCTCTGGGGCCAACGTCCTGACTTTC
many	TRBD1	TRBJ2-7	TRBV7-9	CASSWGQSYEQYF	TGTGCCAGCAGCTGGGGACAGTCCTACGAGCAGTACTTC
-	-	TRBJ2-1	TRBV11-3	CASSLEWRGHNEQFF	TGTGCCAGCAGCTTAGAATGGCGGGGCCACAATGAGCAGTTCTTC